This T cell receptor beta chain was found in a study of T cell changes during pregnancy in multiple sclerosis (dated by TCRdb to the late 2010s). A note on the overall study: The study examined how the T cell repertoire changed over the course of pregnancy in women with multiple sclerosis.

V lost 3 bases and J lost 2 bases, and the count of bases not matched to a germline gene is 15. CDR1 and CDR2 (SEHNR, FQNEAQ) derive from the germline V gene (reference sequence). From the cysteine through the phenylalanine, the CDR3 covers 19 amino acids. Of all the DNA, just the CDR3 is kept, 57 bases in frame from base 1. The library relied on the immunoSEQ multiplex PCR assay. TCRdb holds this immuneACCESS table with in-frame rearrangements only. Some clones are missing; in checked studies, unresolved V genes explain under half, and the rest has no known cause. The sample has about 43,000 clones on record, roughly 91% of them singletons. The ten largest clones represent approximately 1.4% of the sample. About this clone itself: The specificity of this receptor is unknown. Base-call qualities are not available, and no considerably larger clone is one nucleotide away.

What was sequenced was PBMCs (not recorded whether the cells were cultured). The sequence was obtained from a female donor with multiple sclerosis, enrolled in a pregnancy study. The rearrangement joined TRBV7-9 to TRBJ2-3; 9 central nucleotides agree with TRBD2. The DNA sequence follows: TGTGCCAGCAGCTTTCTTCGTTCGGCTAGCGGGGAGATCACAGATACGCAGTATTTT. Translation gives CASSFLRSASGEITDTQYF.